The clone carrying this T cell receptor (beta chain) was seen repeatedly, ten times or more. Its antigen is unidentified. This record comes from a study of early T cells in non-severe SARS-CoV-2 infection. Study-wide context: Sequencing of bulk RNA from unsorted whole blood was done, without chain pairing. Study conclusions and caveats: Matches to VDJdb favored anti-spike CD8 responses and missed private and CD4 specificities.

V trimming: 3 bases; J trimming: 0 bases; junction bases outside the gene matches: 7. This CDR3 has 18 residues. Germline assignment: CDR1 SGDLS and CDR2 YYNGEE. Unique molecular identifiers were affixed to single, distinct cDNA molecules. TCRdb itself ran the 5' RACE reads through MiXCR, one entry per CDR3 protein. In the table there are about 40,000 distinct CDR3 sequences, roughly 5% of which are singletons. The TCR sequence derives from an adult who was a healthcare worker with PCR-confirmed SARS-CoV-2 infection or an uninfected control (not recorded which). Material for sequencing was whole blood. J is TRBJ2-6 and V is TRBV9; 9 nucleotides match TRBD1. The CDR3, as DNA: TGTGCCAGCAGCGGGATCCGGGACAGGGACTCTGGGGCCAACGTCCTGACTTTC. Translation: CASSGIRDRDSGANVLTF. The complete variable domain, with remaining parts taken from reference TRBV9 and TRBJ2-6, reads DSGVTQTPKHLITATGQRVTLRCSPRSGDLSVYWYQQSLDQGLQFLIQYYNGEERAKGNILERFSAQQFPDLHSELNLSSLELGDSALYFCASSGIRDRDSGANVLTFGAGSRLTVL.